This T cell receptor beta chain was sequenced in a study of T cell clones after liver transplantation. About the research overall: Three of eight recipients were HCV-positive; others had non-autoimmune, non-viral indications. Blood was drawn pre-transplant, before withdrawal, and after full or failed withdrawal. Study-wide results and caveats: Post-transplant, graft-donor-reactive CD4 TCRbeta sequences in blood dropped significantly in 5 of 8 subjects. The donor-reactive repertoire was only partly measurable in a couple of subjects, lacking donor cells.

Of note for this clone: What it binds is not known.

The CDR3 consists of 17 residues. The germline V gene has CDR1 SGHVS and CDR2 FNYEAQ. Losses at the gene ends were 2 bases for V and 7 bases for J; bases not matched to a gene: 10. Clones were sequenced by immunoSEQ multiplex PCR, and TCRdb holds only the in-frame ones, with some missing. The sample has about 72,000 clones; 90% are singletons. The V gene is TRBV7-6, the J gene TRBJ2-7; 14 bases align to TRBD2. The sequenced sample was CD4+ T cells from blood, obtained before liver transplant. The source of this sequence is a human donor who received a liver transplant. As DNA, the CDR3 is TGTGCCAGCAGCTTACGGGGTAGGGGACTAGCGGGAGATGAGCAGTACTTC. Amino acids: CASSLRGRGLAGDEQYF.